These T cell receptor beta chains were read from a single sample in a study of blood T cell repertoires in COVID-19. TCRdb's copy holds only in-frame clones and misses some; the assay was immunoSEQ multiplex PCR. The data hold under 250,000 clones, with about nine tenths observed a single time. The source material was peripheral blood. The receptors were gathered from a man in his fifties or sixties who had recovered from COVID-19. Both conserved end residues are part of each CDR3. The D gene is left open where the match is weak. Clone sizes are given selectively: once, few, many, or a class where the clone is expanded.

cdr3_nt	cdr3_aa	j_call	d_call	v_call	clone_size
TGTGCCAGCAGTTACTCGGGGGGGGTGACCCAGTACTTC	CASSYSGGVTQYF	TRBJ2-5	TRBD2	TRBV6-2/TRBV6-3	NA
TGCGCCAGCAGCTTCGGCGGTTATAATTCACCCCTCCACTTT	CASSFGGYNSPLHF	TRBJ1-6	NA	TRBV5-1	NA
TGTGCCAGCAGCGTAGAAGCGGGAAGTTCCTACGAGCAGTACTTC	CASSVEAGSSYEQYF	TRBJ2-7	TRBD2	TRBV9	NA
TGCGCCAGCAGTAGAACGCGGGAAACAACCTACGAGCAGTACTTC	CASSRTRETTYEQYF	TRBJ2-7	NA	TRBV10-2	NA
TGTGCCAGCAGCCCGCGGGGGGGGACCTATGGCTACACCTTC	CASSPRGGTYGYTF	TRBJ1-2	NA	TRBV7-8	NA
TGTGCCAGCAGGCCGGGACAGGGCAACACTGAAGCTTTCTTT	CASRPGQGNTEAFF	TRBJ1-1	TRBD1	TRBV7-9	few
TGTGCCACCAGCAGGCCCGGGGGAAATCAGCCCCAGCATTTT	CATSRPGGNQPQHF	TRBJ1-5	NA	TRBV15	NA
TGCACCAGCAGCCAAGATCAAAAGCGGGTGATCACAGATACGCAGTATTTT	CTSSQDQKRVITDTQYF	TRBJ2-3	NA	TRBV1	NA
TGCGCCAGCAGCCACACAAATGAGCAGTTCTTC	CASSHTNEQFF	TRBJ2-1	NA	TRBV5-1	once
TGTGCCAGCAGCTTACATGGGGACAGGGGCGAGCAGTACTTC	CASSLHGDRGEQYF	TRBJ2-7	TRBD1	TRBV11-2	NA
TGTGCCAGCAGCTCCCCCGGACAGGGGTCCTACGAGCAGTACTTC	CASSSPGQGSYEQYF	TRBJ2-7	TRBD1	TRBV28	NA
TGTGCCAGCAGTTCCCCGGGACTCCCGCGGGAGCTGTTTTTT	CASSSPGLPRELFF	TRBJ2-2	NA	TRBV6-5	NA
TGTGCCAGCACCCAAGGTAGCGGGAGGGCGGTCGAGCAGTACTTC	CASTQGSGRAVEQYF	TRBJ2-7	TRBD2	TRBV6-6	NA
TGTGCCAGTGCTAGCGGGAGGGCCCTCAGGGAGCAGTACTTC	CASASGRALREQYF	TRBJ2-7	TRBD2	TRBV19	NA
TGTGCCAGTAGTATTTATGCAGGTAGCAATCAGCCCCAGCATTTT	CASSIYAGSNQPQHF	TRBJ1-5	NA	TRBV19	NA
TGTGCCAGCAGGTACAGGGGACTCCGACAGAACACCGGGGAGCTGTTTTTT	CASRYRGLRQNTGELFF	TRBJ2-2	NA	TRBV9	NA
TGTGCCAGCTCACGACAGGGGACAGATACGCAGTATTTT	CASSRQGTDTQYF	TRBJ2-3	TRBD1	TRBV18	NA
TGTGCCAGCAGTTTGTTGAGAGCCCAGTACTTC	CASSLLRAQYF	TRBJ2-5	NA	TRBV6-2/TRBV6-3	NA
TGTGCCAGCATCCGGGGGGCCACTGAAGCTTTCTTT	CASIRGATEAFF	TRBJ1-1	NA	TRBV6-5	NA
TGCGCCAGCAGACTTGACAGATACGAAGAGACCCAGTACTTC	CASRLDRYEETQYF	TRBJ2-5	NA	TRBV5-1	once
TGTGCCAGCAGCCCCACAGGGGTGAACACTGAAGCTTTCTTT	CASSPTGVNTEAFF	TRBJ1-1	TRBD1	TRBV11-3	NA
TGTGCCTGGGCCGGGACTAGCGGGAGAGGAAATACGCAGTATTTT	CAWAGTSGRGNTQYF	TRBJ2-3	TRBD2	TRBV30	NA
TGCGCCAGCAGCCGTGGACAGGGGGTCAATCAGCCCCAGCATTTT	CASSRGQGVNQPQHF	TRBJ1-5	TRBD1	TRBV5-1	NA
TGTGCCAGCAGTTACCCGGGAGGGAATCAGCCCCAGCATTTT	CASSYPGGNQPQHF	TRBJ1-5	NA	TRBV6-2/TRBV6-3	NA
TGTGCCAGCAGTTTATGGGGGGGAGAGGGCACCGGGGAGCTGTTTTTT	CASSLWGGEGTGELFF	TRBJ2-2	NA	TRBV28	NA
TGTGCCAGCAGCCATAGCGGGGGGGCCACCTACGAGCAGTACTTC	CASSHSGGATYEQYF	TRBJ2-7	TRBD2	TRBV3-1/TRBV3-2	once
TGTGCCACATCCGCCGGGACAGTGAGCTCTGGGGCCAACGTCCTGACTTTC	CATSAGTVSSGANVLTF	TRBJ2-6	TRBD1	TRBV19	NA
TGCGCCAGCAGCCGGACAGTCAATCAGCCCCAGCATTTT	CASSRTVNQPQHF	TRBJ1-5	NA	TRBV5-1	NA
TGTGCGACTCGGGGGGATGGTCGGTCAGGCACAGATACGCAGTATTTT	CATRGDGRSGTDTQYF	TRBJ2-3	TRBD2	TRBV7-9	NA
TGTGCCAGCTCGGGCGGGAGTGAGACCCAGTACTTC	CASSGGSETQYF	TRBJ2-5	TRBD2	TRBV18	NA
TGTGCCAGCTCACCGACAGACTTGAACACTGAAGCTTTCTTT	CASSPTDLNTEAFF	TRBJ1-1	NA	TRBV18	NA
TGTGCCAGCAGCTATAGACTAGCGGTGCGCAATGAGCAGTTCTTC	CASSYRLAVRNEQFF	TRBJ2-1	TRBD2	TRBV7-2	NA
TGCGCCAGCAGCTTGGCTCCTAGCGGGAGCGGGAACGAGCAGTACTTC	CASSLAPSGSGNEQYF	TRBJ2-7	TRBD2	TRBV5-1	NA
TGTGCCAGCAGTGACGACAGGGCGGAACTGTTTTTT	CASSDDRAELFF	TRBJ1-4	TRBD1	TRBV6-6	NA
TGTGCCAGCAGCCAAGAATTAGTAGCGTTAAACATTCAGTACTTC	CASSQELVALNIQYF	TRBJ2-4	NA	TRBV4-2	NA
TGTGCCAGCAGCTCCCCCCTGGGCAGGGGGACTGGCAATCAGCCCCAGCATTTT	CASSSPLGRGTGNQPQHF	TRBJ1-5	TRBD1	TRBV7-2	NA
TGTGCCAGCAGCGTAGAGTCCGGGACAGGACAAACAGATACGCAGTATTTT	CASSVESGTGQTDTQYF	TRBJ2-3	TRBD1	TRBV9	NA
TGTGCCAGCAGCCAAGAGGGCAGTTTTAGGGGGCAGCCCCAGCATTTT	CASSQEGSFRGQPQHF	TRBJ1-5	NA	TRBV4-2	NA
TGTGCCAGCAGCTTCGGGACTATTTCAGAGCAGTACTTC	CASSFGTISEQYF	TRBJ2-7	TRBD2	TRBV7-8	NA
TGTGCCAGCACCCCTCTTGTGGGGAGAGTCGAGCAGTACTTC	CASTPLVGRVEQYF	TRBJ2-7	NA	TRBV13	NA
TGTGCCAGCAGCCCTCCCCAAGCGGGAAGCACAGATACGCAGTATTTT	CASSPPQAGSTDTQYF	TRBJ2-3	TRBD2	TRBV3-1/TRBV3-2	once
TGTGCCAGCAGTGTATCGGGACAGGGATTTGGAAACACCATATATTTT	CASSVSGQGFGNTIYF	TRBJ1-3	TRBD1	TRBV6-1	NA
TGTGCCAGCAGTTTAAGCCCGGGACAGCATAATTCACCCCTCCACTTT	CASSLSPGQHNSPLHF	TRBJ1-6	TRBD1	TRBV28	NA
TGCGCCAGCAGCTTCTTAGGTCTGGGGGGGATGAACACTGAAGCTTTCTTT	CASSFLGLGGMNTEAFF	TRBJ1-1	NA	TRBV5-1	NA
TGCAGCGTTGAAGACAGGGTCTCGTTCACCATATATTTT	CSVEDRVSFTIYF	TRBJ1-3	NA	TRBV29-1	once
TGTGCCAGTAGTATGGGCAGGCGCCTAAGCGAGCAGTACTTC	CASSMGRRLSEQYF	TRBJ2-7	NA	TRBV19	NA
TGTGCCAGCTCCTGGGGGGGGAACGGCGAGGCGGGCAATCAGCCCCAGCATTTT	CASSWGGNGEAGNQPQHF	TRBJ1-5	NA	TRBV18	few
TGTGCCAGCTCACGGGGGCTCAGCCAAGAGACCCAGTACTTC	CASSRGLSQETQYF	TRBJ2-5	NA	TRBV18	NA
TGTGCCAGCAGGAACGGGGCGGGGGGAGAAAAACTGTTTTTT	CASRNGAGGEKLFF	TRBJ1-4	NA	TRBV27	NA
TGTGCCAGTAGTGCGCAGGGGGGAAACATTCAGTACTTC	CASSAQGGNIQYF	TRBJ2-4	NA	TRBV19	NA
TGTGCCAGCCGCGAGACAGGGAACACCTACGAGCAGTACTTC	CASRETGNTYEQYF	TRBJ2-7	TRBD1	TRBV6-5	NA
TGTGCCAGTAGTATTATTTCTAGCGGGATTCAGACCCAGTACTTC	CASSIISSGIQTQYF	TRBJ2-5	TRBD2	TRBV19	NA
TGTGCCAGCAGCGCCCCCGGGACTAGCGGGAGAGTCGGTGAGACCCAGTACTTC	CASSAPGTSGRVGETQYF	TRBJ2-5	TRBD2	TRBV2	few